These 27 T cell receptor beta chains were all obtained from the same sample, sequenced in a study of T-cell reconstitution after alpha-beta-depleted transplantation in children. Unique molecular identifiers were incorporated during preparation of the TCRbeta library. TCRdb used MiXCR to reprocess the PCR reads, holding one entry per CDR3 protein. The top ten hold 13% of the sample, which has approximately 210,000 distinct CDR3 sequences, roughly 14% seen once. Sequenced material: PBMCs from the stem cell graft donor, taken from the stem cell graft. Receptor source: a human donor who donated a stem cell graft to a child with acute lymphoblastic leukemia.

This clonotype was seen at least ten times. CDR3 bases: TGTGCCGCAGAGGGGGAGTATTACAATGAGCAGTTCTTC. It codes for CAAEGEYYNEQFF. This chain connects TRBV10-3 to TRBJ2-1; D possibly corresponds to TRBD1 (6 bases). Germline CDR1 and CDR2: ENHRY and SYGVKD. The V gene lost 11 bases and the J gene lost 4 bases, with 15 bases spanning the gap. The CDR3 length is 13 residues.

This clonotype was counted many times. The gene calls are TRBV5-1 and TRBJ2-1; 9 bases agree with TRBD2. Germline V gene lookup returns CDR1 SGHRS and CDR2 YFSETQ. The V gene end was trimmed by 5 bases and the J gene end by 8 bases; junction bases not matched to a gene: 20. CDR3 length: 18 amino acids. The CDR3 bases are TGCGCCAGCAGTAGAGGCGTAAGGCTAGCGGGGCCCCAGGATGAGCAGTTCTTC. Translated, it gives CASSRGVRLAGPQDEQFF. Supplemented by reference TRBV5-1 and TRBJ2-1, the full variable domain reads KAGVTQTPRYLIKTRGQQVTLSCSPISGHRSVSWYQQTPGQGLQFLFEYFSETQRNKGNFPGRFSGRQFSNSRSEMNVSTLELGDSALYLCASSRGVRLAGPQDEQFFGPGTRLTVL.

A remark on this clonotype: Compared with germline, one end of the junction differs, possibly owing to a read error. The chain has TRBV3-1 and TRBJ1-1; D gene unclear. Per the germline V gene, CDR1 is LGHDT and CDR2 is YNNKEL (reference sequence). The length of the CDR3 is 15 residues. The CDR3: CASSQSREYGTDAFF. The CDR3, as DNA: TGTGCCAGCAGCCAGTCGAGGGAGTACGGCACTGACGCTTTCTTT.

This clonotype was observed at least ten times. This chain links TRBV4-1 with TRBJ2-2, with 7 bases aligning to TRBD2. Germline V lookup: CDR1 MGHRA, CDR2 YSYEKL. V gave up 0 bases and J gave up 1 base; unmatched junction bases: 2. The CDR3 spans 16 residues. Here the CDR3 reads CASSQEASGNTGELFF. CDR3 bases: TGCGCCAGCAGCCAAGAGGCTAGCGGGAACACCGGGGAGCTGTTTTTT.

This clonotype showed up just a few times. This chain uses TRBV6-1 with TRBJ1-1, with D hard to call. V dropped 5 bases and J dropped 2 bases, with 0 bases sitting between them. Germline V lookup: CDR1 MNHNS, CDR2 SASEGT. This CDR3 spans 10 amino acids. As DNA, the CDR3 is TGTGCCAGCAGTAACACTGAAGCTTTCTTT. Translated, it gives CASSNTEAFF.

This clonotype was seen more than once but under ten times. CDR3 amino acids: CSTLGPGNIQYF. The CDR3 DNA reads as TGCAGCACCCTTGGACCGGGAAACATTCAGTACTTC. The chain has TRBV29-1 and TRBJ2-4; D uncertain. The CDR3 runs to 12 residues. Germline V gene lookup returns CDR1 SQVTM and CDR2 ANQGSEA. V lost 8 bases, J lost 6 bases, and 14 bases lay in between.

This clonotype was seen many times. V and J are TRBV10-2 and TRBJ2-3, with D maybe TRBD2 (6 bases). V lost 2 bases and J 6 bases, leaving 21 bases between the germline ends. CDR1 WSHSY and CDR2 SAAADI come from the germline V gene. This CDR3 is built from 17 residues. The CDR3 spells CASSELRAGNKLDTQYF. The CDR3 region has the DNA TGCGCCAGCAGTGAGCTTCGCGCGGGGAATAAGTTGGATACGCAGTATTTT.

The chain couples TRBV5-4 to TRBJ2-1, with a tentative D call TRBD1 (6 bases). V was cut by 4 bases and J by 7 bases, with 15 bases left in between. CDR1 and CDR2 from the germline V gene are SGHNT and YYREEE (reference sequence). The CDR3 is made up of 14 amino acids. CDR3 sequence: CASSRQVHLNEQFF. The CDR3 region has the DNA TGTGCCAGCAGCCGACAGGTCCACCTAAATGAGCAGTTCTTC. The full variable domain, rest sourced from reference TRBV5-4 and TRBJ2-1, is ETGVTQSPTHLIKTRGQQVTLRCSSQSGHNTVSWYQQALGQGPQFIFQYYREEENGRGNFPPRFSGLQFPNYSSELNVNALELDDSALYLCASSRQVHLNEQFFGPGTRLTVL.

This clonotype was picked up many times. The chain joins TRBV20-1 to TRBJ2-1; D is ambiguous. The V gene lost 2 bases and the J gene lost 0 bases, with 5 bases spanning the gap. Germline V gene data show CDR1 as DFQATT and CDR2 as SNEGSKA (reference sequence). The CDR3 length is 13 residues. CDR3 residues: CSARRNSYNEQFF. In DNA form, the CDR3 reads TGCAGTGCTAGAAGGAACTCCTACAATGAGCAGTTCTTC.

The chain couples TRBV10-3 to TRBJ1-1; 11 nucleotides agree with TRBD1. The trim removed 5 bases at V and 5 bases at J, leaving 4 bases unmatched. The germline CDR1 and CDR2 sequences are ENHRY and SYGVKD. The CDR3 has 14 amino acids. The CDR3 loop reads CAISKGQGGTEAFF. The CDR3 DNA reads TGTGCCATCAGTAAGGGACAGGGGGGAACTGAAGCTTTCTTT.

This chain joins TRBV6-1 and TRBJ2-5; D could derive from TRBD1 or TRBD2 (5 bases each). The CDR3 contains 16 residues. Trimming pared 4 bases from V and 2 bases from J, leaving 17 bases between. CDR1 is MNHNS, CDR2 SASEGT, per germline. CDR3 protein: CASSVVGAPGQETQYF. CDR3 nucleotide sequence: TGTGCCAGCAGTGTCGTGGGAGCCCCAGGGCAAGAGACCCAGTACTTC.

This clonotype occurred many times. The V call is TRBV20-1, the J call TRBJ2-3, with 8 bases fitting TRBD2. The germline V gene has CDR1 DFQATT and CDR2 SNEGSKA (reference sequence). Losses at the gene ends were 4 bases for V and 4 bases for J; bases not matched to a gene: 1. The CDR3 runs 12 residues. CDR3 nucleotides: TGCAGTGCTATGGGACTAGCAGATACGCAGTATTTT. Its translation: CSAMGLADTQYF.

This clonotype has only a few counts. The chain recombines TRBV18 with TRBJ1-1, with 7 bases fitting TRBD1. CDR1 and CDR2 from the germline V gene are KGHSH and LQKENI. J gave up 5 bases and V 7 bases, and 13 bases lay outside the gene matches. The CDR3 is 15 amino acids. The CDR3 DNA sequence: TGTGCCAGCTTAGACTTGACAGGGTCGAGGACTGAAGCTTTCTTT. This codes for CASLDLTGSRTEAFF. Full variable domain (rest looked up from reference TRBV18 and TRBJ1-1): NAGVMQNPRHLVRRRGQEARLRCSPMKGHSHVYWYRQLPEEGLKFMVYLQKENIIDESGMPKERFSAEFPKEGPSILRIQQVVRGDSAAYFCASLDLTGSRTEAFFGQGTRLTVV.

This clonotype appeared many times. The chain employs TRBV9 and TRBJ2-7, with 7 bases aligning to TRBD2. This CDR3 is built from 14 residues. Germline V lookup: CDR1 SGDLS, CDR2 YYNGEE. Trimming removed 3 bases from V and 5 bases from J; junction bases left unmatched: 8. The CDR3 sequence: CASSGSPAGNEQYF. The CDR3 coding sequence is TGTGCCAGCAGCGGGAGCCCAGCGGGAAACGAGCAGTACTTC.

This chain joins TRBV6-1 and TRBJ1-5, with D unresolved. The CDR3 spans 12 residues. Trimming removed 6 bases from V and 0 bases from J, with 3 bases in between. Germline V CDR1 and CDR2: MNHNS, SASEGT. The CDR3: CASRSSNQPQHF. CDR3 bases: TGTGCCAGCAGATCTAGCAATCAGCCCCAGCATTTT.

The chain has TRBV10-3 and TRBJ1-1; TRBD1 might be the D (5 bases). The V end was cut by 2 bases, the J end by 4 bases, with 11 bases between. This CDR3 comprises 14 residues. Germline V gives CDR1 ENHRY, CDR2 SYGVKD. CDR3 coding DNA: TGTGCCATCAGTGAGGGCAGGGTGGGCACTGAAGCTTTCTTT. It is translated as CAISEGRVGTEAFF.

This clonotype was recorded many times. The genes are TRBV12-3 or TRBV12-4 and TRBJ1-4, with TRBD1 identical over 7 bases. V was pared by 6 bases and J by 0 bases, with 4 bases of the junction left unmatched. This CDR3 has 15 amino acids. The CDR3 bases are TGTGCCAGCAGCTTGGGGACAGCAACTAATGAAAAACTGTTTTTT. Translating gives CASSLGTATNEKLFF.

This chain joins TRBV6-1 and TRBJ1-1, with a possible D match to TRBD1 (6 bases). This CDR3 region has 15 residues. Germline lookup yields CDR1 MNHNS and CDR2 SASEGT. V was trimmed by 6 bases and J by 6 bases, leaving 20 bases between them. Written as DNA, the CDR3 is TGTGCCAGCAGCCGTGCACAGGGACAATTCCCTGAAGCTTTCTTT. Protein product: CASSRAQGQFPEAFF.

This clonotype was observed a single time. Possible read error: a much larger clone is one base away. The chain carries TRBV28 and TRBJ1-1; D is possibly TRBD1 (5 bases). The CDR3 has 16 residues. The germline CDR1 and CDR2 sequences are MDHEN and SYDVKM. Here the CDR3 reads CASSLLWGRGNNEAFF. The CDR3 DNA is TGTGCCAGCAGTTTATTGTGGGGACGGGGGAACAATGAAGCTTTCTTT.

Concerning this clonotype itself: This could be a read error, since a much larger clone is one nucleotide away. The V call is TRBV29-1, the J call TRBJ1-2; D gene uncertain. CDR1 is SQVTM, CDR2 ANQGSEA, per germline. The CDR3 is 10 amino acids. The DNA of the CDR3 is TGCAGCGTCCTAGACCCCGGCTACCCCTTC. Amino acid sequence: CSVLDPGYPF.

This clonotype has a count of ten or more. The rearrangement links TRBV12-3 or TRBV12-4 to TRBJ2-1, with 14 positions matching TRBD2. J gave up 15 bases and V 4 bases, and 20 bases lay outside the gene matches. The CDR3 totals 18 residues. CDR3 sequence: CASSSGLAGAIVSGGLFF. In nucleotides, the CDR3 is TGTGCCAGCAGTTCGGGACTAGCGGGAGCTATTGTCTCCGGCGGGCTGTTCTTC.

DNA for the CDR3: TGCAGTGCTAGTAGGGGCACCACCCTCTACGAGCAGTACTTC. Translated: CSASRGTTLYEQYF. V usage is TRBV20-1 and J usage is TRBJ2-7; D might be TRBD1 (5 bases). Trimming removed 3 bases from V and 3 bases from J, with 15 bases in between. Germline V gene data show CDR1 as DFQATT and CDR2 as SNEGSKA (reference sequence). CDR3 length equals 14 residues.

This clonotype was counted ten times or more. The chain recombines TRBV5-1 with TRBJ1-1; 7 bases map to TRBD1. Germline V gives CDR1 SGHRS, CDR2 YFSETQ. CDR3 length: 16 amino acids. Trimming at V came to 4 bases and at J to 4 bases, leaving 13 bases not matched to a gene. The CDR3 coding sequence is TGCGCCAGCAGCCTGGGACAGCCACACGCTGGCACTGAAGCTTTCTTT. This translates into CASSLGQPHAGTEAFF.

This clonotype was picked up a small number of times. The chain uses TRBV29-1 and TRBJ1-2; no definite D call. This CDR3 comprises 12 residues. The V gene's germline CDR1 is SQVTM and CDR2 ANQGSEA. Between the trimmed V and J ends, which lost 5 bases and 3 bases, there was a span of 10 bases. CDR3 region: CSVLRTDYGYTF. The CDR3 bases are TGCAGCGTTTTAAGGACCGACTATGGCTACACCTTC. Full variable domain (rest looked up from reference TRBV29-1 and TRBJ1-2): SAVISQKPSRDICQRGTSLTIQCQVDSQVTMMFWYRQQPGQSLTLIATANQGSEATYESGFVIDKFPISRPNLTFSTLTVSNMSPEDSSIYLCSVLRTDYGYTFGSGTRLTVV.

The rearrangement uses TRBV28 and TRBJ2-5; D is ambiguous. Germline CDR1 is MDHEN and CDR2 is SYDVKM. Deletions cut 4 bases from V and 5 bases from J, with 17 bases between. The CDR3 runs to 15 residues. CDR3 sequence reads: CASSSEESTRETQYF. In DNA form, the CDR3 reads TGTGCCAGCAGTTCGGAAGAGTCTACACGGGAGACCCAGTACTTC.

In the case of this clonotype: This may arise from a read error, as a much more abundant clone is one base away. J is TRBJ2-2 and V is TRBV7-6; 7 nucleotides align to TRBD1. The CDR3 is made up of 16 amino acids. The V gene's germline CDR1 is SGHVS and CDR2 FNYEAQ. The CDR3 loop reads CASSLVVGQITGEPFF. The CDR3, as DNA: TGTGCCAGCAGCTTAGTTGTGGGACAGATAACCGGGGAGCCGTTTTTT. Drawing the rest from reference TRBV7-6 and TRBJ2-2, the complete variable domain is GAGVSQSPRYKVTKRGQDVALRCDPISGHVSLYWYRQALGQGPEFLTYFNYEAQQDKSGLPNDRFSAERPEGSISTLTIQRTEQRDSAMYRCASSLVVGQITGEPFFGEGSRLTVL.

V and J are TRBV5-1 and TRBJ2-7; 11 bases agree with TRBD1. The CDR3 consists of 14 residues. V lost 4 bases, J lost 3 bases, and 3 bases stayed unmatched. Germline V gene data show CDR1 as SGHRS and CDR2 as YFSETQ. Here the CDR3 DNA reads TGCGCCAGCAGCGGGGGACAGGGGGGCTACGAGCAGTACTTC. It translates to CASSGGQGGYEQYF.